One and the same sample provided the 32 T cell receptor beta chains below, sequenced in a study of T-cell memory formation after mild COVID-19. TCRdb recomputed calls from the 5' RACE reads with MiXCR, one row per CDR3 protein. The sample holds around 370,000 distinct CDR3 sequences, around 21% seen once. Sequencing was done on a sample of PBMCs or a T cell subset sorted from them (not recorded which). These receptor sequences come from an adult woman who had mild COVID-19 (a few samples of this study predate the infection). Cell type and time point are not known.

J is TRBJ1-1 and V is TRBV7-8; D is uncertain. CDR1 and CDR2 from the germline V gene are SGHVS and FQNEAQ. Trimming removed 1 base from V and 3 bases from J, with 12 bases in between. The CDR3 length is 15 residues. Here the CDR3 DNA reads TGTGCCAGCAGCTTAGGGTCGGCACGATACACTGAAGCTTTCTTT. Protein product: CASSLGSARYTEAFF.

This clonotype was detected a few times. The V gene is TRBV5-1, the J gene TRBJ1-1, with TRBD1 matching over 11 bases. This CDR3 comprises 17 residues. The germline V gene has CDR1 SGHRS and CDR2 YFSETQ. V trimming: 4 bases; J trimming: 0 bases; junction bases outside the gene matches: 8. Written as DNA, the CDR3 is TGCGCCAGCAGCCCCGGGGACAGGGGGTATGTGAACACTGAAGCTTTCTTT. Protein: CASSPGDRGYVNTEAFF.

This clonotype was recorded many times. In DNA, the CDR3 is TGTGCCAGCAATAGGGACAGGGGTTTGGCCGAGCAGTACTTC. This sequence encodes CASNRDRGLAEQYF. The genes are TRBV7-2 and TRBJ2-7; TRBD1 agrees at 10 bases. The V segment lost 7 bases and the J segment 6 bases; nucleotides outside the gene matches: 9. Germline V gives CDR1 SGHTA, CDR2 FQGNSA. This CDR3 is 14 amino acids long.

Of note for this clonotype: A read error may produce the germline difference seen at one junction end. The rearrangement links TRBV5-1 to TRBJ2-7, with D hard to call. The germline gives CDR1 SGHRS, CDR2 YFSETQ. This CDR3 is built from 15 residues. The CDR3 bases are TGCGCCAGCAGCTCGCCTGGTGGTAGTGTGGACGAACAGTACTTC. Translation: CASSSPGGSVDEQYF.

The chain combines TRBV7-2 with TRBJ1-2; D not certain. This CDR3 has 13 amino acids. Germline V gives CDR1 SGHTA, CDR2 FQGNSA. V was cut by 5 bases and J by 2 bases, with 9 bases left in between. The DNA of the CDR3 is TGTGCCAGCAGCCGCTTGACAAACTATGGCTACACCTTC. Translating gives CASSRLTNYGYTF.

The sample holds a few counts of this clonotype. The rearrangement links TRBV2 to TRBJ2-1; D unclear. The CDR3 runs to 12 residues. V dropped 7 bases and J dropped 7 bases, with 11 bases sitting between them. Looked up from germline, CDR1 is SNHLY and CDR2 is FYNNEI. For the CDR3, the DNA is TGTGCCAGCACCAGAAGGGCGAATGAGCAGTTCTTC. This encodes CASTRRANEQFF.

This chain connects TRBV7-9 to TRBJ2-7; 8 bases agree with TRBD1. The germline V gene has CDR1 SEHNR and CDR2 FQNEAQ (reference sequence). V lost 8 bases, J lost 4 bases, and 7 bases stayed unmatched. CDR3 length: 13 residues. The CDR3 loop reads CASGQGFKYEQYF. The CDR3 DNA reads TGTGCCAGCGGACAGGGATTTAAGTACGAGCAGTACTTC.

This clonotype was counted a single time. The chain employs TRBV9 and TRBJ2-3; unclear D gene. This CDR3 is 15 amino acids long. Germline V gene data show CDR1 as SGDLS and CDR2 as YYNGEE. V lost 0 bases to trimming and J lost 3 bases, with 11 bases between them. CDR3: CASSVGSPPTDTQYF. The CDR3, as DNA: TGTGCCAGCAGCGTAGGGTCCCCCCCAACAGATACGCAGTATTTT.

This clonotype was detected a few times. The chain joins TRBV6-6 to TRBJ2-1; no clear D. In germline, CDR1 is MNHNY, CDR2 SVGAGI (reference sequence). Between the trimmed V and J ends, which lost 2 bases and 10 bases, there was a span of 6 bases. The CDR3 contains 11 residues. CDR3 bases: TGTGCCAGCAGTTACACTGGAGAGCAGTTCTTC. Residues: CASSYTGEQFF.

The chain carries TRBV7-2 and TRBJ1-2, with D unresolved. The CDR3 is made up of 13 amino acids. Trimming stripped 5 bases from V and 4 bases from J, with 11 bases between. In germline, CDR1 is SGHTA, CDR2 FQGNSA. This CDR3 is CASSETDFYGYTF. The CDR3 nucleotides are TGTGCCAGCAGCGAGACGGACTTCTATGGCTACACCTTC.

The chain joins TRBV7-6 to TRBJ2-1; no clear D gene. Germline CDR1 and CDR2: SGHVS and FNYEAQ. This CDR3 contains 12 residues. Trimming stripped 6 bases from V and 5 bases from J, with 8 bases between. The CDR3 region is CASSPIHNEQFF. Here the CDR3 DNA reads TGTGCCAGCAGTCCGATCCACAATGAGCAGTTCTTC.

This clonotype was seen a few times. The CDR3 DNA sequence: TGTGCCAGCTCACTAGACAGGGGAGGAGGCCAGCCCCAGCATTTT. Translating gives CASSLDRGGGQPQHF. V usage is TRBV18 and J usage is TRBJ1-5; 8 bases are a match to TRBD1. The CDR3 extends over 15 amino acids. Trimming cost V 4 bases and J 7 bases; bases outside gene matches: 9. Germline V gene data show CDR1 as KGHSH and CDR2 as LQKENI.

This clonotype was counted only a few times. The genes are TRBV7-6 and TRBJ2-3; D gene uncertain. The CDR3 is made up of 14 amino acids. CDR1 SGHVS and CDR2 FNYEAQ come from the germline V gene. Trimming stripped 0 bases from V and 0 bases from J, with 4 bases between. The CDR3 spells CASSLAISTDTQYF. For the CDR3, the DNA is TGTGCCAGCAGCTTAGCCATCAGCACAGATACGCAGTATTTT.

The J gene is TRBJ2-1, the V gene TRBV3-1; 7 positions agree with TRBD2. This CDR3 is 17 amino acids long. Unmatched junction bases numbered 12, after V lost 0 bases and J lost 7 bases. CDR1 and CDR2 (germline): LGHDT, YNNKEL (reference sequence). CDR3 sequence: CASSQEGREDLRNEQFF. The CDR3 nucleotides are TGTGCCAGCAGCCAAGAAGGCCGGGAGGATTTAAGGAATGAGCAGTTCTTC.

The CDR3, as DNA: TGTGCCAGCAGACCGGGTCGTTACACAGATACGCAGTATTTT. Translated: CASRPGRYTDTQYF. J is TRBJ2-3 and V is TRBV2; no clear D gene. V gave up 6 bases and J gave up 2 bases, with 12 bases separating them. Germline V gives CDR1 SNHLY, CDR2 FYNNEI. This CDR3 spans 14 amino acids.

This clonotype occurred a few times. J is TRBJ2-3 and V is TRBV15; 11 bases agree with TRBD2. This CDR3 is built from 18 residues. Germline loops: CDR1 LNHNV, CDR2 YYDKDF (reference sequence). The ends lost 0 bases at V and 3 bases at J; junction bases unmatched: 8. The CDR3 is CATSRDWAGLAETDTQYF. The CDR3 DNA is TGTGCCACCAGCAGAGATTGGGCGGGACTAGCGGAAACAGATACGCAGTATTTT.

The chain carries TRBV4-3 and TRBJ2-3, with D perhaps matching TRBD1 (5 bases). The CDR3 contains 17 residues. Germline CDR1 is LGHNA and CDR2 is YSLEER. Trimming removed 0 bases from V and 1 base from J, with 14 bases in between. The CDR3 DNA is TGCGCCAGCAGCCAAGATCAGGCAGGGCGAGGCACAGATACGCAGTATTTT. Encoded protein: CASSQDQAGRGTDTQYF.

This clonotype has only a few counts. The chain uses TRBV7-8 and TRBJ2-6; D is possibly TRBD1 or TRBD2 (5 bases each). V was cut by 5 bases and J by 2 bases, with 16 bases left in between. The CDR3 loop spans 17 amino acids. Germline V CDR1 and CDR2: SGHVS, FQNEAQ. The CDR3 reads CASSRDGRMPGANVLTF. CDR3 nucleotide sequence: TGTGCCAGCAGCCGGGACGGACGTATGCCTGGGGCCAACGTCCTGACTTTC.

The CDR3 reads CATSRGDRDRETQYF. CDR3 DNA sequence: TGTGCCACCAGCAGAGGCGACCGGGACAGGGAGACCCAGTACTTC. The chain recombines TRBV15 with TRBJ2-5; 8 bases match TRBD1. Germline assignment: CDR1 LNHNV and CDR2 YYDKDF (reference sequence). There are 15 residues in the CDR3. Trimming removed 1 base from V and 5 bases from J; junction bases left unmatched: 6.

This clonotype was found a few times. V is TRBV4-1 and J is TRBJ2-5; 13 bases are shared with TRBD2. In germline, CDR1 is MGHRA, CDR2 YSYEKL. The CDR3 sequence is 15 residues long. J lost 5 bases, V lost 4 bases, and 4 bases had no gene match. CDR3 nucleotides: TGCGCCAGCAGCCTCGGACTAGCGGGGGATGAGACCCAGTACTTC. Translation: CASSLGLAGDETQYF.

This rearrangement joins TRBV6-1 to TRBJ1-3, with D hard to call. The V and J ends lost 1 base and 1 base respectively, with 5 bases between them. This CDR3 is built from 14 residues. The germline V gene has CDR1 MNHNS and CDR2 SASEGT. CDR3 coding DNA: TGTGCCAGCAGTGAAGAAAGGTCTGGAAACACCATATATTTT. Its translation is CASSEERSGNTIYF.

This clonotype was picked up a small number of times. The J gene is TRBJ2-7, the V gene TRBV30, with 12 bases matching TRBD2. Looked up from germline, CDR1 is GTSNPN and CDR2 is SVGIG (reference sequence). The CDR3 runs 14 residues. The trim removed 2 bases at V and 3 bases at J, leaving 2 bases unmatched. This CDR3 reads CAWSPTSGSYEQYF. CDR3 nucleotide sequence: TGTGCCTGGAGTCCGACTAGCGGGAGCTACGAGCAGTACTTC.

This clonotype was counted many times. The chain is built from TRBV7-2 and TRBJ2-5; no clear D. V dropped 5 bases and J dropped 4 bases, with 14 bases sitting between them. Germline V gene sequence: CDR1 SGHTA, CDR2 FQGNSA. The CDR3 extends over 14 amino acids. The CDR3 spells CASSPEWSRETQYF. For the CDR3, the DNA is TGTGCCAGCAGCCCGGAGTGGTCAAGAGAGACCCAGTACTTC.

A few counts support this clonotype. The V call is TRBV6-2 or TRBV6-3, the J call TRBJ1-5; no clear D gene. Between the trimmed V and J ends, which lost 5 bases and 5 bases, there was a span of 7 bases. Looked up from germline, CDR1 is MNHEY and CDR2 is SVGEGT. The CDR3 runs 12 residues. CDR3 loop: CASSTVDQPQHF. CDR3 DNA sequence: TGTGCCAGCAGTACTGTCGATCAGCCCCAGCATTTT.

This clonotype was seen only a few times. The V call is TRBV12-3 or TRBV12-4, the J call TRBJ2-7, with 7 bases fitting TRBD2. The CDR3 is made up of 15 amino acids. The trim removed 4 bases at V and 0 bases at J, leaving 6 bases unmatched. CDR3 nucleotides: TGTGCCAGCAGTTCCGGGACTATCGCCTCCTACGAGCAGTACTTC. Its translation is CASSSGTIASYEQYF.

The chain is built from TRBV7-9 and TRBJ1-2; D is undetermined. V was clipped by 5 bases and J by 5 bases, with 15 bases between them. The germline CDR1 and CDR2 sequences are SEHNR and FQNEAQ (reference sequence). The CDR3 loop spans 14 amino acids. CDR3 DNA: TGTGCCAGCAGCCCCCGACGACCGGAGTATGGCTACACCTTC. The encoded protein is CASSPRRPEYGYTF.

This clonotype was found a few times. The J gene is TRBJ2-3, the V gene TRBV27; the match to TRBD1 covers 7 bases. V gave up 3 bases and J gave up 3 bases; unmatched junction bases: 12. This CDR3 spans 17 amino acids. CDR1 and CDR2 from the germline V gene are MNHEY and SMNVEV (reference sequence). CDR3 residues: CASSLYNRGAWTDTQYF. The CDR3 DNA is TGTGCCAGCAGTTTGTACAACAGGGGAGCTTGGACAGATACGCAGTATTTT.

This clonotype was seen a few times. This chain joins TRBV27 and TRBJ2-1; D is perhaps TRBD1 (6 bases). Per germline, CDR1 MNHEY and CDR2 SMNVEV (reference sequence). Trimming left V 8 bases short and J 14 bases short, with 19 bases between. This CDR3 is 12 amino acids long. CDR3 sequence (DNA): TGTGCCAGCCACTCCGTTTCCGGGACAAAGTTCTTC. It codes for CASHSVSGTKFF.

This clonotype was counted a few times. The J gene is TRBJ1-4, the V gene TRBV6-2 or TRBV6-3, with no clear D. The CDR3 runs 14 residues. The germline V gene encodes CDR1 MNHEY and CDR2 SVGEGT. V shed 2 bases and J shed 7 bases, with 11 bases lying between them. The CDR3: CASSYREASEKLFF. CDR3 DNA: TGTGCCAGCAGTTACCGCGAGGCGAGTGAAAAACTGTTTTTT.

There are many counts of this clonotype. V gene TRBV30 combines with J gene TRBJ1-5; D is uncertain. The germline V and J ends were trimmed by 0 bases and 1 base, with 4 bases remaining between them. The CDR3 length is 13 residues. Germline V gene sequence: CDR1 GTSNPN, CDR2 SVGIG (reference sequence). CDR3 sequence: CAWSVDSNQPQHF. The CDR3 coding sequence is TGTGCCTGGAGTGTAGACAGCAATCAGCCCCAGCATTTT.

This clonotype was seen more than once but under ten times. The rearrangement uses TRBV5-1 and TRBJ1-1, with D unclear. Trimming pared 5 bases from V and 1 base from J, leaving 12 bases between. Germline V CDR1 and CDR2: SGHRS, YFSETQ. The CDR3 runs 14 residues. CDR3 sequence: CASSHGPTNTEAFF. The CDR3 DNA reads TGCGCCAGCAGTCATGGACCGACGAACACTGAAGCTTTCTTT.

The chain joins TRBV5-1 to TRBJ2-1, with 9 bases identical to TRBD2. Germline V CDR1 and CDR2: SGHRS, YFSETQ. V trimming: 9 bases; J trimming: 5 bases; junction bases outside the gene matches: 12. The CDR3 has 15 amino acids. The chain's CDR3 is CATTRGGRADNEQFF. The CDR3 region has the DNA TGCGCCACCACTCGAGGCGGGAGGGCCGACAATGAGCAGTTCTTC. The full variable domain, in which reference TRBV5-1 and TRBJ2-1 provide the parts outside the CDR3, is KAGVTQTPRYLIKTRGQQVTLSCSPISGHRSVSWYQQTPGQGLQFLFEYFSETQRNKGNFPGRFSGRQFSNSRSEMNVSTLELGDSALYLCATTRGGRADNEQFFGPGTRLTVL.